This T cell receptor (beta chain) stems from a study of blood T cell repertoires in COVID-19. Study details: COVID-19 samples, acute and convalescent, were from the United States, Italy and Spain. The cDNA or gDNA used as material had been derived from T cells, B-cell-depleted T cells, or PBMCs.

Germline lookup yields CDR1 SGHNT and CDR2 YYREEE (reference sequence). This CDR3 has 17 residues. V trimming: 2 bases; J trimming: 0 bases; junction bases outside the gene matches: 11. As handled by the study authors: From reference gene primer amplification, estimates of nucleated cell counts were derived. Sequenced by immunoSEQ multiplex PCR; TCRdb stores in-frame clones only, minus some. V and J calls plus clone size are reproduced from that table; the DNA served to infer D and trimming. The repertoire holds more than 85,000 clones, with under 80% as singletons. This clonotype was obtained from a woman in her seventies with acute or convalescent COVID-19. The specimen sequenced was peripheral blood. The chain uses TRBV5-4 and TRBJ2-7; TRBD2 matches 7 bases. In nucleotides, the CDR3 is TGTGCCAGCAGCTTCTCATTTGTAGCGGGTCTCTCCTACGAGCAGTACTTC. Its translation: CASSFSFVAGLSYEQYF.